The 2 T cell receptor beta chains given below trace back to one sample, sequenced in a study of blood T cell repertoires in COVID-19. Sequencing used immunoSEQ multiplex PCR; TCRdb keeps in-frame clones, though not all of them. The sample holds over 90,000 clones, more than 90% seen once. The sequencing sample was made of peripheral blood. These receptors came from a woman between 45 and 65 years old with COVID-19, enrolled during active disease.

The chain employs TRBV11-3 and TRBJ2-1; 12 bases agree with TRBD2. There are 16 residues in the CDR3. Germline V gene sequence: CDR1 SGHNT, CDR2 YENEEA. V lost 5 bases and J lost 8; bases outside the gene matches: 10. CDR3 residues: CASSLELAGGIDEQFF. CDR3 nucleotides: TGTGCCAGCAGCCTGGAACTAGCGGGGGGTATAGATGAGCAGTTCTTC.

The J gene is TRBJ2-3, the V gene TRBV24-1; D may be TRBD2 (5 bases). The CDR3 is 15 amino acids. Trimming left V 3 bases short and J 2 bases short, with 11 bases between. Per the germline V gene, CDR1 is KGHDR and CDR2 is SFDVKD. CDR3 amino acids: CATSDRGTVTDTQYF. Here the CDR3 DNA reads TGTGCCACCAGTGATCGGGGAACGGTCACAGATACGCAGTATTTT.